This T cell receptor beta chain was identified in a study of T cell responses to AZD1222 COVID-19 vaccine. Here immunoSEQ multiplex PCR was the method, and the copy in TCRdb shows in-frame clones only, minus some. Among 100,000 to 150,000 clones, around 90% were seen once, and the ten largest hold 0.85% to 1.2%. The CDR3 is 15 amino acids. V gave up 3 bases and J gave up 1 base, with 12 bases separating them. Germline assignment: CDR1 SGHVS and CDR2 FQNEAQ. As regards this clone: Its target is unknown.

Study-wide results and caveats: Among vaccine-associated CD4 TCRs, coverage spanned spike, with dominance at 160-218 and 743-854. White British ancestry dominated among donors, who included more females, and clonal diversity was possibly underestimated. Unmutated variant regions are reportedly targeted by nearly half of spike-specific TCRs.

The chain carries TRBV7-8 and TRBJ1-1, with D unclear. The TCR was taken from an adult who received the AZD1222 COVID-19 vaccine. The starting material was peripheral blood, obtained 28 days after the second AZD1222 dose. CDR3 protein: CASSLFTFTNTEAFF. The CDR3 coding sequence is TGTGCCAGCAGCTTGTTTACTTTTACGAACACTGAAGCTTTCTTT.